This is a list of T cell receptor beta chains from one sample in a study of blood T cell repertoires in COVID-19. Only in-frame clones appear in the TCRdb table, and some are missing; sequencing was by immunoSEQ multiplex PCR. This table holds 180,000 or so clones, 70% to 90% found once. The sequencing input was peripheral blood. The receptors originated from a person in their 70s with COVID-19, enrolled during active disease. The CDR3 runs from the conserved cysteine through the conserved F or W. The D gene is left open where the match is weak. Expanded clones are given a class, and other clones once, few, many or no size at all.

>TRBV28|TRBJ1-2|-|-
TGTGCCAGCAGTCTGGGGGCAGAAAGCTATGGCTACACCTTC
CASSLGAESYGYTF
>TRBV15|TRBJ1-5|TRBD1|-
TGTGCCACCAGCAGGGACAGGACAGTCGAGCCCCAGCATTTT
CATSRDRTVEPQHF
>TRBV3-1/TRBV3-2|TRBJ1-3|-|once
TGTGCCAGCAGCCACAGAGGGGGAAACACCATATATTTT
CASSHRGGNTIYF
>TRBV5-4|TRBJ1-1|-|-
TGTGCCAGCAGTTATCAGGGCGTTACTGAAGCTTTCTTT
CASSYQGVTEAFF
>TRBV28|TRBJ2-3|TRBD1|-
TGTGCCAGCAGTTCAGTTGACAGGGGATCGGGGGATACGCAGTATTTT
CASSSVDRGSGDTQYF
>TRBV14|TRBJ2-1|-|-
TGTGCCAGCAGCCAAGGAATCCCAGCGGTTGAGCAGTTCTTC
CASSQGIPAVEQFF
>TRBV21-1|TRBJ1-3|-|-
TGTGCCGTCGGACAGCTAAGCTCTGGAAACTACGCGTACCATGGAAACACCATATATTTT
CAVGQLSSGNYAYHGNTIYF
>TRBV7-8|TRBJ2-7|TRBD2|-
TGTGCCAGCAGCTCTTCAAGCGGGAGTCACGAGCAGTACTTC
CASSSSSGSHEQYF
>TRBV9|TRBJ2-3|-|-
TGTGCCAGCAGCAGACGCCCAGCGGTCACAGATACGCAGTATTTT
CASSRRPAVTDTQYF
>TRBV11-3|TRBJ1-1|TRBD1|-
TGTGCCAGCAGCTTAGGGGGGCACCGGGACAGGAGGGACACTGAAGCTTTCTTT
CASSLGGHRDRRDTEAFF
>TRBV28|TRBJ1-5|TRBD1|-
TGTGCCGCGGCAGGGGGCGGTTGGAATCAGCCCCAGCATTTT
CAAAGGGWNQPQHF
>TRBV3-1/TRBV3-2|TRBJ1-4|-|-
TGTGCCAGCAGCCAAGATATATCATTAGCTAATGAAAAACTGTTTTTT
CASSQDISLANEKLFF
>TRBV3-1/TRBV3-2|TRBJ2-4|-|-
TGTGCCAGCAGCCAAGACAGGATCCTTCAGTACTTC
CASSQDRILQYF
>TRBV7-3|TRBJ1-2|TRBD1|-
TGTGCCAGCAGTCAAAAACCATCCGGGACAGGGGATTATGGCTACACCTTC
CASSQKPSGTGDYGYTF
>TRBV19|TRBJ2-3|-|-
TGTGCCAGTACCATCCAGGGTACGCCAGATACGCAGTATTTT
CASTIQGTPDTQYF
>TRBV7-8|TRBJ2-1|-|-
TGTGCCAGCAGCTTACGGGGATCCAACGGGCTTAATGAGCAGTTCTTC
CASSLRGSNGLNEQFF
>TRBV21-1|TRBJ1-6|-|-
TGTGCCAGCAGCAAGGACAGGGGATATTCACCCCTCCACTTT
CASSKDRGYSPLHF
>TRBV12-3/TRBV12-4|TRBJ2-3|-|-
TGTGCCAGCAGGACCTCAGGATATACGCAGTATTTT
CASRTSGYTQYF
>TRBV27|TRBJ1-1|-|-
TGTGCCAGCAGTCTCACCCGGCTACGGGGCACTGAAGCTTTCTTT
CASSLTRLRGTEAFF
>TRBV30|TRBJ1-2|TRBD1|-
TGTGCCTGGATTTCGGGCTGGGGACAGCAGACGGGACAGGGACACTATGGCTACACCTTC
CAWISGWGQQTGQGHYGYTF
>TRBV9|TRBJ2-5|-|-
TGTGCCAGCAGCGTAGGAGTAGCGAGCTACCAAGAGACCCAGTACTTC
CASSVGVASYQETQYF
>TRBV27|TRBJ2-1|-|many
TGTGCCAGCAGTTTTTGGGGAGGCGGCGAGCAGTTCTTC
CASSFWGGGEQFF
>TRBV6-2/TRBV6-3|TRBJ1-3|-|-
TGTGCCAGCAGTACCGCGGCTGATCAAGGAAACACCATATATTTT
CASSTAADQGNTIYF
>TRBV19|TRBJ2-1|TRBD2|once
TGTGCCAGTAGTATGCCTAGCGGGAGTGTAAATGAGCAGTTCTTC
CASSMPSGSVNEQFF
>TRBV2|TRBJ2-1|TRBD2|-
TGTGCCAGCAGTGAAGGAGGCCTAGCGGGAGAGAATGAGCAGTTCTTC
CASSEGGLAGENEQFF
>TRBV30|TRBJ1-5|-|-
TGTGCCTGGAGCGGTGGGCGCCATCAGCCCCAGCATTTT
CAWSGGRHQPQHF
>TRBV28|TRBJ2-7|TRBD1|once
TGTGCCAGCCGAGAGGACAGGGGCCACGAGCAGTACTTC
CASREDRGHEQYF
>TRBV27|TRBJ1-2|-|-
TGTGCCAGCAGTTTATTGGGCCAAGAGGGCTATGGCTACACCTTC
CASSLLGQEGYGYTF
>TRBV4-1|TRBJ1-5|-|-
TGCGCCAGCAGCCAATGGGCAGGGGATCAGCCCCAGCATTTT
CASSQWAGDQPQHF
>TRBV7-3|TRBJ2-3|TRBD2|-
TGTGCCAGCTCCATCGGGGGGAGAGATACGCAGTATTTT
CASSIGGRDTQYF
>TRBV15|TRBJ1-1|-|-
TGTGCCACCAGCAGAGAGGAAATGACAGACTCAGCTTTCTTT
CATSREEMTDSAFF
>TRBV30|TRBJ1-2|-|once
TGTGCCTGGGGCGGGGTGATAAGGACGAACTATGGCTACACCTTC
CAWGGVIRTNYGYTF
>TRBV2|TRBJ2-1|-|-
TGTGCCAGCAGCAACCGGGTATTCAATGAGCAGTTCTTC
CASSNRVFNEQFF
>TRBV28|TRBJ2-7|-|-
TGTGCCAGCAGTTTTTCAGTCAACGAGCAGTACTTC
CASSFSVNEQYF
>TRBV7-2|TRBJ2-7|TRBD2|-
TGTGCCAGCAGCTTAGGGTTTGTAAGCGGGGGGGACGAGCAGTACTTC
CASSLGFVSGGDEQYF
>TRBV6-4|TRBJ2-3|-|-
TGTGCCAGCTTCTTAGCTGGCCCGCAGTATTTT
CASFLAGPQYF
>TRBV2|TRBJ1-1|-|-
TGTGCCAGCGACTCGGCGAACACTGAAGCTTTCTTT
CASDSANTEAFF
>TRBV9|TRBJ2-3|TRBD2|-
TGTGCCAGCAGCCCCCCAGAAGGGCGGGAGTCTTTATTGTTTTTCACAGATACGCAGTATTTT
CASSPPEGRESLLFFTDTQYF
>TRBV28|TRBJ1-1|TRBD1|few
TGTGCCAGCAGGTTAGGACAGGCGAACACTGAAGCTTTCTTT
CASRLGQANTEAFF
>TRBV2|TRBJ2-1|TRBD2|-
TGTGCCAGCAGTGAGCAGCTAGCGGGGGGCGGTGAGCAGTTCTTC
CASSEQLAGGGEQFF
>TRBV27|TRBJ1-1|TRBD1|-
TGTGCCAGCAGTCTCGGACAGGGAAAAGCTTTCTTT
CASSLGQGKAFF
>TRBV18|TRBJ1-4|-|-
TGTGCCAGCTCGGACTCACTGGGAGAAAAACTGTTTTTT
CASSDSLGEKLFF
>TRBV6-5|TRBJ2-1|TRBD2|-
TGTGCCAGCAGCTCCCCGGGACTAGTAGTGTATGAGCAGTTCTTC
CASSSPGLVVYEQFF
>TRBV19|TRBJ2-3|-|-
TGTGCCAGTACCGACTTACAGGCTCCCGATACGCAGTATTTT
CASTDLQAPDTQYF
>TRBV9|TRBJ2-6|TRBD1|-
TGTGCCAGCAGCGTAGGAGGGGGCGTTGGCGTCCTGACTTTC
CASSVGGGVGVLTF
>TRBV6-6|TRBJ2-3|-|-
TGTGCCAGCAGTCCCCCAGGCACAGATACGCAGTATTTT
CASSPPGTDTQYF
>TRBV7-9|TRBJ2-1|-|-
TGTGCCAGCAGCTTAGCCGCGGGTAGCTCCTACAATGAGCAGTTCTTC
CASSLAAGSSYNEQFF
>TRBV4-1|TRBJ1-1|-|-
TGCGCCAGCAGCCAAGATGTTGCGGGGCGCAACACTGAAGCTTTCTTT
CASSQDVAGRNTEAFF
>TRBV11-2|TRBJ1-4|-|-
TGTGCCAGCAGCTTAGATCCAGGGACTCTTTGGTTT
CASSLDPGTLWF
>TRBV2|TRBJ2-3|-|once
TGTGCCAGCAGTGACAGGGGAAAGTGGGATACGCAGTATTTT
CASSDRGKWDTQYF
>TRBV5-1|TRBJ1-1|TRBD1|-
TGCGCCAGCAGCACAGGACAGGGGGCGCCTGAAGCTTTCTTT
CASSTGQGAPEAFF
>TRBV6-5|TRBJ2-2|-|few
TGTGCCAGCAGTACTCAGGGGTACACCGGGGAGCTGTTTTTT
CASSTQGYTGELFF
>TRBV5-6|TRBJ1-1|TRBD1|-
TGTGCCAGCAGCGCTACGACATCCGGGACAGCTCAACCCTTTAATAAAGCTTTCTTT
CASSATTSGTAQPFNKAFF